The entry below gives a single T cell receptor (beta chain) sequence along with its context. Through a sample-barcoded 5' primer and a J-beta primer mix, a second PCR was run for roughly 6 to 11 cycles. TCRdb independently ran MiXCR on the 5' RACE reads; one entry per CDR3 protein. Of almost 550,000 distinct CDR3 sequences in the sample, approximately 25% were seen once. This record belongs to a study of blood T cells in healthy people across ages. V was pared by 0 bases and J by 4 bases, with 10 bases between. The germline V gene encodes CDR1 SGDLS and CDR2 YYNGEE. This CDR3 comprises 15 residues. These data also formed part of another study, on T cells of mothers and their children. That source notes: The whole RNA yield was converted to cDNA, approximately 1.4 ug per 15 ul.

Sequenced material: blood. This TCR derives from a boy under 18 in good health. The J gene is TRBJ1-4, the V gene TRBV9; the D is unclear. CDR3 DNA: TGTGCCAGCAGCGTAGAGGCAGCCCTTAATGAAAAACTGTTTTTT. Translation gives CASSVEAALNEKLFF.